These 8 T cell receptor beta chains share one sample of origin, sequenced in a study of cytomegalovirus exposure and HLA in healthy donors. The PCR contained 60 Vbeta and 13 Jbeta primers. Some clones are missing from TCRdb's copy, which holds only in-frame ones; the method was immunoSEQ multiplex PCR. The sample consists of around 280,000 clones, roughly 90% of them appearing once. The sequencing input was PBMCs. The receptors originated from a woman between 18 and 30 years old in good health and CMV-seronegative.

In this sample, this clone turned up a few times. J is TRBJ1-4 and V is TRBV15; TRBD1 is a possible D gene (5 bases). CDR1 and CDR2 (germline): LNHNV, YYDKDF (reference sequence). Trimming took 5 bases from V and 3 from J, leaving 13 bases between them. The CDR3 totals 15 residues. CDR3 protein: CATSVRQPSNEKLFF. The DNA for the CDR3 is TGTGCCACCAGCGTCCGACAGCCTTCTAATGAAAAACTGTTTTTT.

The J gene is TRBJ1-3, the V gene TRBV7-9; TRBD1 might be the D (6 bases). Between the trimmed V and J ends, which lost 5 bases and 4 bases, there was a span of 12 bases. The CDR3 has 14 amino acids. The germline V gene encodes CDR1 SEHNR and CDR2 FQNEAQ (reference sequence). CDR3 loop: CASSPTGPGNTIYF. For the CDR3, the DNA is TGTGCCAGCAGCCCTACAGGGCCCGGAAACACCATATATTTT. The full variable domain, with the rest looked up from reference TRBV7-9 and TRBJ1-3, is DTGVSQNPRHKITKRGQNVTFRCDPISEHNRLYWYRQTLGQGPEFLTYFQNEAQLEKSRLLSDRFSAERPKGSFSTLEIQRTEQGDSAMYLCASSPTGPGNTIYFGEGSWLTVV.

This clone was counted only a few times. The V gene is TRBV4-1, the J gene TRBJ2-7; TRBD1 aligns across 8 bases. V was pared by 2 bases and J by 6 bases, with 9 bases of the junction left unmatched. Per germline, CDR1 MGHRA and CDR2 YSYEKL. The CDR3 consists of 15 residues. The CDR3 protein is CASSQPDRDAAEQYF. CDR3 coding DNA: TGCGCCAGCAGCCAACCGGACAGGGACGCCGCCGAGCAGTACTTC.

The chain links TRBV29-1 to TRBJ2-5; 7 bases align to TRBD1. Unmatched junction bases numbered 10, after V lost 7 bases and J lost 5 bases. The germline V gene encodes CDR1 SQVTM and CDR2 ANQGSEA. The CDR3 is 13 amino acids. The CDR3 spells CSAFDRAGETQYF. The CDR3 DNA follows: TGCAGCGCATTCGACAGGGCCGGGGAGACCCAGTACTTC.

The chain couples TRBV7-3 to TRBJ2-3, with 8 bases identical to TRBD1. Germline lookup yields CDR1 SGHTA and CDR2 FQGTGA. The ends lost 4 bases at V and 4 bases at J; junction bases unmatched: 7. The CDR3 spans 15 residues. This CDR3 reads CASSSGQGWADTQYF. CDR3 DNA: TGTGCCAGCAGCTCCGGACAGGGTTGGGCAGATACGCAGTATTTT.

The rearrangement uses TRBV7-6 and TRBJ2-7; D is possibly TRBD2 (6 bases). Trimming removed 8 bases at V and 5 bases at J, with 19 bases between. The CDR3 totals 14 residues. Germline values: CDR1 SGHVS, CDR2 FNYEAQ. The CDR3 nucleotides are TGTGCCAGCGGCGAGGGAGGTGTTCGCGACGAGCAGTACTTC. This translates into CASGEGGVRDEQYF.

The chain has TRBV2 and TRBJ1-2, with D possibly being TRBD1 (5 bases). Germline values: CDR1 SNHLY, CDR2 FYNNEI. Trimming took 5 bases from V and 4 from J, leaving 17 bases between them. This CDR3 contains 15 residues. The CDR3 sequence is CASSPQTASFYGYTF. The CDR3 nucleotides read TGTGCCAGCAGTCCCCAGACAGCTTCTTTCTATGGCTACACCTTC.

The chain uses TRBV15 and TRBJ1-2, with D possibly being TRBD1 (5 bases). CDR1 is LNHNV, CDR2 YYDKDF, per germline (reference sequence). V dropped 0 bases and J dropped 4 bases, with 21 bases sitting between them. This CDR3 has 18 residues. CDR3 amino acids: CATSRDFPRRDRIYGYTF. CDR3 nucleotides: TGTGCCACCAGCAGAGATTTTCCCCGCCGCGACAGAATCTATGGCTACACCTTC.